The 14 T cell receptor beta chains listed next were all sequenced from one sample in a study of blood T cell repertoires in COVID-19. Using immunoSEQ multiplex PCR, the repertoire was profiled, and TCRdb retains in-frame clones only, with some absent. The sample yields fewer than 350,000 clones, about nine tenths seen once. Source material: peripheral blood. The receptor set was obtained from a man aged 30 to 39 with COVID-19, enrolled during active disease.

The CDR3 DNA follows: TGTGCCAGCAGGCCCCCGAGTAACTCTGAAGCTTTCTTT. Amino acid sequence: CASRPPSNSEAFF. The V gene is TRBV6-6, the J gene TRBJ1-1; D unresolved. Looked up from germline, CDR1 is MNHNY and CDR2 is SVGAGI (reference sequence). CDR3 size: 13 residues. Trimming cost V 6 bases and J 6 bases, with 14 bases left between them.

The genes are TRBV6-2 or TRBV6-3 and TRBJ1-5; perhaps TRBD1 as D (6 bases). Germline assignment: CDR1 MNHEY and CDR2 SVGEGT. The CDR3 is made up of 16 amino acids. Trimming shortened V by 5 bases and J by 1 base, and 15 bases separated the two germline ends. This CDR3 reads CASSDPQGTSNQPQHF. The CDR3 nucleotides are TGTGCCAGCAGTGACCCACAGGGTACGAGCAATCAGCCCCAGCATTTT.

This chain joins TRBV5-1 and TRBJ1-3; 12 bases line up with TRBD1. This CDR3 has 17 amino acids. The J segment lost 0 bases and the V segment lost 5 bases, leaving 6 bases of the junction unmatched. Germline CDR1 SGHRS, CDR2 YFSETQ. The CDR3 sequence is CASSLGQGATSGNTIYF. The CDR3 DNA is TGCGCCAGCAGTCTGGGACAGGGGGCGACCTCTGGAAACACCATATATTTT.

The V gene is TRBV7-3, the J gene TRBJ1-1, with D unresolved. Per the germline V gene, CDR1 is SGHTA and CDR2 is FQGTGA. V shed 2 bases and J shed 5 bases, with 12 bases lying between them. This CDR3 contains 14 residues. The CDR3 here is CASSLGRSLTEAFF. The CDR3 DNA follows: TGTGCCAGCAGCTTAGGCAGGTCTCTAACTGAAGCTTTCTTT.

Here the CDR3 DNA reads TGTGCCAGCAGTGAAGGCCTATTGAATACGCAGTATTTT. The encoded protein is CASSEGLLNTQYF. V and J are TRBV6-1 and TRBJ2-3; D ambiguous. Germline V gene lookup returns CDR1 MNHNS and CDR2 SASEGT. The CDR3 is made up of 13 amino acids. Deletions cut 1 base from V and 7 bases from J, with 9 bases between.

This rearrangement joins TRBV11-3 to TRBJ2-1; unclear D gene. The CDR3 is 13 amino acids. The V gene lost 4 bases and the J gene lost 4 bases, with 8 bases spanning the gap. The germline gives CDR1 SGHNT, CDR2 YENEEA. DNA of the CDR3: TGTGCCAGCAGCTCCAGGAATTACAATGAGCAGTTCTTC. This gives the protein CASSSRNYNEQFF.

In the case of this clone: At the DNA level, this CDR3 is encoded by other sequences in the same sample as well. This chain joins TRBV7-2 and TRBJ2-5; tentative D call: TRBD2 (5 bases). V was cut by 5 bases and J by 5 bases, with 6 bases left in between. Looked up from germline, CDR1 is SGHTA and CDR2 is FQGNSA. This CDR3 region has 11 residues. The DNA of the CDR3 is TGTGCCAGCAGCCCGGGGGAGACCCAGTACTTC. Protein: CASSPGETQYF.

This clone was observed a handful of times. This chain links TRBV19 with TRBJ1-1; no clear D gene. CDR3 length equals 14 residues. V dropped 4 bases and J dropped 0 bases, with 9 bases sitting between them. Germline assignment: CDR1 LNHDA and CDR2 SQIVND (reference sequence). The CDR3 here is CASSTIQLNTEAFF. The CDR3 nucleotides read TGTGCCAGTAGTACCATACAGCTGAACACTGAAGCTTTCTTT.

This chain uses TRBV7-8 with TRBJ1-1; 8 bases fit TRBD1. Unmatched junction bases numbered 7, after V lost 5 bases and J lost 5 bases. CDR1 is SGHVS and CDR2 is FQNEAQ in the germline V gene. The length of the CDR3 is 14 residues. The CDR3 loop is CASSIGQGWTEAFF. The DNA of the CDR3 is TGTGCCAGCAGCATCGGACAGGGATGGACTGAAGCTTTCTTT.

The genes are TRBV24-1 and TRBJ2-1; 9 nucleotides line up with TRBD2. The CDR3 covers 16 residues. Germline values: CDR1 KGHDR, CDR2 SFDVKD. V was clipped by 4 bases and J by 7 bases; unmatched bases: 10. CDR3 DNA sequence: TGTGCCACCAGTGACTCCTCGTTCAGCGGGAGGAATGAGCAGTTCTTC. Translated, it gives CATSDSSFSGRNEQFF.

This clone was seen only once. CDR3 in DNA: TGTGCCAGCAGCCAAGGGAGGGGCCGGACTGAAGCTTTCTTT. Translating gives CASSQGRGRTEAFF. The chain employs TRBV3-1 (or the pseudogene TRBV3-2) and TRBJ1-1; weak D call: TRBD1 (5 bases). Per the germline V gene, CDR1 is LGHDT and CDR2 is YNNKEL (reference sequence). V was shortened by 1 base and J by 5 bases, with 11 bases between the two germline ends. The CDR3 covers 14 residues.

The gene calls are TRBV7-2 and TRBJ1-2, with D hard to call. The CDR3 length is 13 residues. Germline V gene data show CDR1 as SGHTA and CDR2 as FQGNSA. Trimming took off 5 bases at V and 5 bases at J, with 12 bases between the two ends. The CDR3 nucleotides read TGTGCCAGCAGCCCAGGACGGGAGTATGGCTACACCTTC. This gives the protein CASSPGREYGYTF.

The V gene is TRBV28, the J gene TRBJ2-4; 7 nucleotides match TRBD2. Trimming cost V 5 bases and J 4 bases; bases outside gene matches: 5. The CDR3 length is 14 residues. Germline V gene lookup returns CDR1 MDHEN and CDR2 SYDVKM. CDR3 bases: TGTGCCAGCAGTGGGGGTAGCGGGAAAAACATTCAGTACTTC. Translating it yields CASSGGSGKNIQYF.

The J gene is TRBJ2-7, the V gene TRBV19, with 10 bases lining up with TRBD2. The germline V gene has CDR1 LNHDA and CDR2 SQIVND (reference sequence). There are 14 residues in the CDR3. Trimming removed 3 bases from V and 4 bases from J; junction bases left unmatched: 3. The CDR3 DNA reads as TGTGCCAGTAGTATTTCTAGCGGGGGTTACGAGCAGTACTTC. Residues: CASSISSGGYEQYF.